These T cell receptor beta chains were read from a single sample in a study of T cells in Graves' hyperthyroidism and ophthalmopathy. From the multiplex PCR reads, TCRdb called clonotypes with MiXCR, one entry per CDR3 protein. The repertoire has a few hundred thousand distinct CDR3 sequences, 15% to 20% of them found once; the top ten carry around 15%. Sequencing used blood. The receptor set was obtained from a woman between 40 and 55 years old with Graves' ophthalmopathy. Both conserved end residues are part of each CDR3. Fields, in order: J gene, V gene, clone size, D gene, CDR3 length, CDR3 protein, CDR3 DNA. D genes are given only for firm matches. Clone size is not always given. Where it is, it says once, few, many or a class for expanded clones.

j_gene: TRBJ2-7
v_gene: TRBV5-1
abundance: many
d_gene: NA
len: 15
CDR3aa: CASSLDDSRTYEQYF
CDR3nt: TGCGCCAGCAGCTTGGATGACAGCAGAACCTACGAGCAGTACTTC

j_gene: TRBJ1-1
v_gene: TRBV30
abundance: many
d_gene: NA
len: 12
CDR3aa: CAWGDLNTEAFF
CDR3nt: TGTGCCTGGGGCGACCTGAACACTGAAGCTTTCTTT

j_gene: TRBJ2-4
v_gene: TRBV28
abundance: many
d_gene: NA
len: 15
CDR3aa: CASSPWGEAKNIQYF
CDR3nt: TGTGCCAGCAGCCCCTGGGGGGAAGCCAAAAACATTCAGTACTTC

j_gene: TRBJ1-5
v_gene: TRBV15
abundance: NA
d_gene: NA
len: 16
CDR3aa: CATAGVVGLGRQPQHF
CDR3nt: TGTGCCACCGCCGGAGTCGTGGGGTTGGGTAGACAGCCCCAGCATTTT

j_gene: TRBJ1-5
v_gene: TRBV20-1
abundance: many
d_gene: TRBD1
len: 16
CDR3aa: CSARDWTGASNQPQHF
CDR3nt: TGCAGTGCTAGAGACTGGACAGGGGCGAGCAATCAGCCCCAGCATTTT

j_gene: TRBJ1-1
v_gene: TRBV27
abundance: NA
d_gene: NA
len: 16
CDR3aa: CASSLARGRLNTEAFF
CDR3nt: TGTGCCAGCAGTCTTGCCCGCGGACGGCTGAACACTGAAGCTTTCTTT

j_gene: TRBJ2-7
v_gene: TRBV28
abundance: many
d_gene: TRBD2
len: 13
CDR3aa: CASSFAGGIEQYF
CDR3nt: TGTGCCAGCAGTTTCGCGGGAGGTATTGAGCAGTACTTC

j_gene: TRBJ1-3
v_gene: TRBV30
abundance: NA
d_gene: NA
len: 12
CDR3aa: CAGKRIGNTIYF
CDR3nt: TGTGCCGGAAAACGTATCGGAAACACCATATATTTT

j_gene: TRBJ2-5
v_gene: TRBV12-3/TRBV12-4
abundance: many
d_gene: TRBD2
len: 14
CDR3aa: CASSTGTSKETQYF
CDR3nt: TGTGCCAGCAGTACCGGGACTAGCAAAGAGACCCAGTACTTC

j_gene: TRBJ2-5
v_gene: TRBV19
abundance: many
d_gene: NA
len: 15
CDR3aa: CASSKGRTASETQYF
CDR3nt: TGTGCCAGTAGTAAGGGTCGTACGGCGTCGGAGACCCAGTACTTC

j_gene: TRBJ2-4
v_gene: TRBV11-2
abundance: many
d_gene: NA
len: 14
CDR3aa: CASSLDSARNIQYF
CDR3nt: TGTGCCAGCAGCTTAGACTCTGCGAGGAACATTCAGTACTTC

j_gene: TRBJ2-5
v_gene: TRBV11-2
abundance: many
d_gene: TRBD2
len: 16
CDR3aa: CASSLRLAGGRETQYF
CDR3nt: TGTGCCAGCAGCTTGCGACTAGCGGGAGGGCGGGAGACCCAGTACTTC

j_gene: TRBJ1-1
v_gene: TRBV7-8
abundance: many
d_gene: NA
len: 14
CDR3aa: CASSLKQGGTEAFF
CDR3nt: TGTGCCAGCAGCTTGAAGCAGGGTGGCACTGAAGCTTTCTTT

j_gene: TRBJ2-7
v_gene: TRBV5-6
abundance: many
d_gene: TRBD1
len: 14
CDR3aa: CASSLPTGAYEQYF
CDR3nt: TGTGCCAGCAGCTTGCCGACAGGGGCCTACGAGCAGTACTTC

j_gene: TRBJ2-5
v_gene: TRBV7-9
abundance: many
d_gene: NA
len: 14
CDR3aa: CASSNTGPKETQYF
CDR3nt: TGTGCCAGCAGCAACACGGGTCCGAAAGAGACCCAGTACTTC

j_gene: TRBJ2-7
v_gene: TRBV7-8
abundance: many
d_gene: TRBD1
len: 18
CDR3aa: CASSLVRGTGGAYYEQYF
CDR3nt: TGTGCCAGCAGCTTAGTACGTGGGACAGGGGGCGCCTACTACGAGCAGTACTTC

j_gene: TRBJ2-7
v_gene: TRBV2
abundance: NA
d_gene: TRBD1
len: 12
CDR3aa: CASTLTGLEQYF
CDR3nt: TGTGCCAGCACATTGACAGGGTTGGAGCAGTACTTC

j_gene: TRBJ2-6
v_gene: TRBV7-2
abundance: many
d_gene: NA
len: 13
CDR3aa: CASSYDRANVLTF
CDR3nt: TGTGCCAGCAGCTACGACCGGGCCAACGTCCTGACTTTC

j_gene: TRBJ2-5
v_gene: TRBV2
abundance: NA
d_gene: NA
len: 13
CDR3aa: CASQSQRRETQYF
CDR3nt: TGTGCCAGCCAGTCGCAAAGGAGAGAGACCCAGTACTTC

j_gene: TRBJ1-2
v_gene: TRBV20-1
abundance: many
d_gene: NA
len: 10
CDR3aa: CSAYNYGYTF
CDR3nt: TGCAGTGCTTATAACTATGGCTACACCTTC

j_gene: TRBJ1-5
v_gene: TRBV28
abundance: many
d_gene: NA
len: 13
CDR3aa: CALQAGGGQPQHF
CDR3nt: TGTGCCCTACAGGCAGGTGGGGGTCAGCCCCAGCATTTT

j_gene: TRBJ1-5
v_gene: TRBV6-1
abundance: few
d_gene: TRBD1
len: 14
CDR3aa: CATRKTGRNQPQHF
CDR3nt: TGTGCCACCCGAAAGACAGGGCGTAATCAGCCCCAGCATTTT

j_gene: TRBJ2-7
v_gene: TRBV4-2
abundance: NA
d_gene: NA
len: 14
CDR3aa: CASSQDYREREQYF
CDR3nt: TGTGCCAGCAGCCAAGATTATCGGGAACGTGAGCAGTACTTC

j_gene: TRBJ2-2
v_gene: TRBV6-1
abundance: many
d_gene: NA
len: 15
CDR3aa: CASRPGPKNTGELFF
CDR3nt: TGTGCCAGCAGGCCGGGACCGAAGAACACCGGGGAGCTGTTTTTT